The clone carrying this TCR beta chain was detected only a few times. What it binds is not known. According to the study, TCR beta libraries were built with iRepertoire HTBI primers and CDR3-region Arm-PCR. TCRdb ran MiXCR on the multiplex PCR reads and lists one entry per CDR3 protein. The sample lists 700,000 or so distinct CDR3 sequences; 25% to 35% were seen once. The data were taken from a study of regulatory T cells in long-lasting Graves disease. Study summary: Positive TSH receptor antibodies alongside over 5 years of antithyroid drugs were what marked Graves' disease as persistent.

Time point: persistent/refractory GD, antithyroid drugs over 5 years with positive TRAb. After RNA was extracted from PBMCs, the TCR library was made from it. Findings of the study overall: Researchers reported studying only peripheral blood, not thyroid tissue.

The specimen comprised peripheral blood mononuclear cells (PBMCs), sampled when the disease was refractory, from a patient treated with antithyroid drugs. The receptor comes from a female donor with Graves disease.

The CDR3 bases are TGTGCCAGCAGTTTTGTCAGGGGGCAAAACACTGAAGCTTTCTTT. This sequence encodes CASSFVRGQNTEAFF. The chain carries TRBV12-3 or TRBV12-4 and TRBJ1-1; 8 bases are a match to TRBD1. The CDR3 contains 15 residues. V shed 3 bases and J 2 bases; nucleotides not matched to a gene: 5.